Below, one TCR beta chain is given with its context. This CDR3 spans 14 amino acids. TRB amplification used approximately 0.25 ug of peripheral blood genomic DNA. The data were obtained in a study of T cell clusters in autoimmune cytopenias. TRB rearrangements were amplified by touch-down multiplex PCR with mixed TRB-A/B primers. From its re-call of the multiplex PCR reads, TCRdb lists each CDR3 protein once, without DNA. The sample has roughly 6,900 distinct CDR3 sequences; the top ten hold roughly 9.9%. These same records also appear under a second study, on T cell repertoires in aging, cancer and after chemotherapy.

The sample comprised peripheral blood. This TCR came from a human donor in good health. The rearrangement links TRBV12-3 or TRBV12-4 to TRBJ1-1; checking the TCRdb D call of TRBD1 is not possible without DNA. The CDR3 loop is CASSLPGGNTEAFF.